A selection of T cell receptor beta chains follows, all from one sample in a study of T cell responses to AZD1222 COVID-19 vaccine. Data came from immunoSEQ multiplex PCR; TCRdb stores just in-frame clones and leaves some out. The sample has 85,000 to 100,000 clones, roughly 89% seen once; the top ten hold around 3.5%. The specimen was peripheral blood, collected on day 0 of AZD1222 vaccination. The receptors were gathered from an adult in good health. Both conserved end residues are trimmed from each CDR3.

TRBV6-5	ASSLRWGNLGYT
TRBV3-1/TRBV3-2	ASSPQKGTQY
TRBV6-1	ASSALGEGARGYT
TRBV11-2	ASSLRGAGGSTDTQY
TRBV7-3	ASSSRQGGYT
TRBV18	ASSPLNTDTQY
TRBV5-6	ASRLGQNYGYT
TRBV5-1	ASSSGLAAGGGELF
TRBV5-1	ASSNGTGGQPQH
TRBV2	ASQGAGETQY
TRBV6-1	ASSEETGSNYGYT
TRBV6-5	ASSLKDRGLNTIY
TRBV21-1	ASSIPRGSGELF